These T cell receptor beta chains were read from a single sample in a study of CD8 T cells in Susac syndrome. One entry per CDR3 protein results from TCRdb running MiXCR on the immunoSEQ multiplex PCR reads. The sample yields hundreds of thousands of distinct CDR3 sequences, 75% to 90% seen once. The material sequenced was CD8+ T cells from PBMCs. The receptors originated from a human donor with multiple sclerosis. The CDR3 runs from the conserved cysteine through the conserved F or W. Fields, in order: D gene, J gene, V gene, clone size, CDR3 DNA, CDR3 protein. D genes are given only for firm matches. Clone size appears in some rows only: once, few, many, or a class for an expanded clone.

-,TRBJ2-7,TRBV27,-,TGTGCCACTTCGGAGACCCTCTCTCCCTACGAGCAGTACTTC,CATSETLSPYEQYF
-,TRBJ1-3,TRBV28,-,TGTGCCAGTTCTGACCCTGGCTTCGACAGCTCTGGAAACACCATATATTTT,CASSDPGFDSSGNTIYF
TRBD1,TRBJ1-2,TRBV30,-,TGTGCCTGGAGTGTAACCAGGGGGCAGGGCTACACCTTC,CAWSVTRGQGYTF
TRBD1,TRBJ2-5,TRBV5-1,-,TGCGCCAGCAGCCCCTGGACAGGGGGCGCCGCGGAGACCCAGTACTTC,CASSPWTGGAAETQYF
TRBD1,TRBJ2-3,TRBV28,-,TGTGCCAGCCGACCGGACAGGGACGTTCGGACAGATACGCAGTATTTT,CASRPDRDVRTDTQYF
TRBD1,TRBJ1-2,TRBV4-1,once,TGCGCCAGCAGCCAAGATGCACAGGGGGCTAGTATTAACTATGGCTACACCTTC,CASSQDAQGASINYGYTF
-,TRBJ2-3,TRBV13,-,TGTGCCAGCAGCTCCGGTGGACAGTACACAGATACGCAGTATTTT,CASSSGGQYTDTQYF
TRBD1,TRBJ2-7,TRBV18,-,TGTGCCAGCTCACCTGACAGGGTCGAGCAGTACTTC,CASSPDRVEQYF
-,TRBJ2-5,TRBV6-1,few,TGTGCCAGCTGGCGGGGTCAAGAGACCCAGTACTTC,CASWRGQETQYF
-,TRBJ2-7,TRBV2,-,TGTGCCAGCGGGGGTAATAACTACGAGCAGTACTTC,CASGGNNYEQYF
TRBD1,TRBJ2-7,TRBV20-1,-,TGCAGTGCTAGAATTTACGGGGACAGGGGCTACGAGCAGTACTTC,CSARIYGDRGYEQYF
TRBD2,TRBJ2-2,TRBV11-2,-,TGTGCCAGCAGCGCGCCGGGACTAGCGAACACCGGGGAGCTGTTTTTT,CASSAPGLANTGELFF
-,TRBJ2-1,TRBV7-2,once,TGTGCCAGCAGCTTAGGTTGGGGTAGTGAGCAGTTCTTC,CASSLGWGSEQFF
-,TRBJ2-3,TRBV6-2/TRBV6-3,few,TGTGCCAGCAGTTCCTACCCAGCCGCAGATACGCAGTATTTT,CASSSYPAADTQYF
TRBD1,TRBJ1-1,TRBV5-1,-,TGCGCCAGCAGCTTACAGGGGGCCCCTGAAGCTTTCTTT,CASSLQGAPEAFF
TRBD2,TRBJ2-1,TRBV25-1,-,TGTGCCAGCAGTGAATATTCTAGCGGGATCTATGAGCAGTTCTTC,CASSEYSSGIYEQFF
TRBD2,TRBJ2-7,TRBV7-9,once,TGTGCCAGCGCTGGCGGGAGGGCCCCCGAGCAGTACTTC,CASAGGRAPEQYF
TRBD1,TRBJ1-1,TRBV4-2,-,TGTGCCAGCAGCCAAGACCTATACACAGGGGTTTCAACTGAAGCTTTCTTT,CASSQDLYTGVSTEAFF